This T cell receptor (beta chain) was identified in a study of CD8 T cells in Susac syndrome. This clonotype was recorded once. About 0.5 to 1 ug RNA was reverse transcribed with random hexamers. TCR beta CDR3 was amplified by immunoSEQ multiplex PCR. This amplification extended across 54 Vbeta and 13 Jbeta segments. One entry per CDR3 protein, called by TCRdb with MiXCR from the immunoSEQ multiplex PCR reads. The table records around 180,000 distinct CDR3 sequences, more than 90% of them present only once. This CDR3 is built from 13 residues. Germline V gene data show CDR1 as DFQATT and CDR2 as SNEGSKA (reference sequence). With 6 bases removed from V and 2 bases from J, the gap between germline ends came to 14 bases. The authors sequenced TCR beta from blood CD8+ and CD4+ T cells. The multiple sclerosis controls were treatment-naive patients, and their relapsing-remitting disease was stable or active. Through negative isolation, CD4+ and CD8+ T cells were obtained, while TEMRA cells were enriched using FACS.

Sequencing input: CD4+ T cells from PBMCs. The receptor's source is a human donor with multiple sclerosis. The chain links TRBV20-1 to TRBJ2-7, with D perhaps TRBD1 or TRBD2 (5 bases each). The CDR3 loop reads CSARRGDAYEQYF. The CDR3 nucleotides read TGCAGTGCCCGCCGAGGGGACGCCTACGAGCAGTACTTC.